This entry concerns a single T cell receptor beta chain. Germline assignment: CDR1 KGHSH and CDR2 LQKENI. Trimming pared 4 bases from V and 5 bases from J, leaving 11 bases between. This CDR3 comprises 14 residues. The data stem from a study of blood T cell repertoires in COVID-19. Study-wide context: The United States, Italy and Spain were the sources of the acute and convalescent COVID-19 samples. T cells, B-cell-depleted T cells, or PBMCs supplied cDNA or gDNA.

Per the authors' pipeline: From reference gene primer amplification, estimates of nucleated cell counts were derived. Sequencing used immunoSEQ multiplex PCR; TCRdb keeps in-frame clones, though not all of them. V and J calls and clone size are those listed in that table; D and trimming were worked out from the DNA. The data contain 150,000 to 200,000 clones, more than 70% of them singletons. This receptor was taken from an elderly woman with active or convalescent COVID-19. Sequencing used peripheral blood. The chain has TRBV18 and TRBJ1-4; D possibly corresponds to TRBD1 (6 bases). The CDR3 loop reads CASSQSRGNEKLFF. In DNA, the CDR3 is TGTGCCAGCTCACAGAGTAGGGGGAATGAAAAACTGTTTTTT.